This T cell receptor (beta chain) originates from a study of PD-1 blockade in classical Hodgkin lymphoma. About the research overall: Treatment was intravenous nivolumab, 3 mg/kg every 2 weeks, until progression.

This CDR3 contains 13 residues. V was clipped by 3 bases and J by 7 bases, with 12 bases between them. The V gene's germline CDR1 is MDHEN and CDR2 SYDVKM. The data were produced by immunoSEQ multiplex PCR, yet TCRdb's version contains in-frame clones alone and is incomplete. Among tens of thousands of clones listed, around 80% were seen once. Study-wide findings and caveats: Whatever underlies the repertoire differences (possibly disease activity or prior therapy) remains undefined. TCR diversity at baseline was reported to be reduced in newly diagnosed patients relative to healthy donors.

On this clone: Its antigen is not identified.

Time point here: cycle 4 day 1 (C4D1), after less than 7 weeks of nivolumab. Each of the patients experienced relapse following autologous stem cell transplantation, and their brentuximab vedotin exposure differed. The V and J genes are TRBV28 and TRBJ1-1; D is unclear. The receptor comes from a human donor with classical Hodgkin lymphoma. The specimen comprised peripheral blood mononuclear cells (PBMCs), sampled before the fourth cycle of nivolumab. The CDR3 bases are TGTGCCAGCAGTTTGGATGGAGTCGGTGAAGCTTTCTTT. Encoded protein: CASSLDGVGEAFF.